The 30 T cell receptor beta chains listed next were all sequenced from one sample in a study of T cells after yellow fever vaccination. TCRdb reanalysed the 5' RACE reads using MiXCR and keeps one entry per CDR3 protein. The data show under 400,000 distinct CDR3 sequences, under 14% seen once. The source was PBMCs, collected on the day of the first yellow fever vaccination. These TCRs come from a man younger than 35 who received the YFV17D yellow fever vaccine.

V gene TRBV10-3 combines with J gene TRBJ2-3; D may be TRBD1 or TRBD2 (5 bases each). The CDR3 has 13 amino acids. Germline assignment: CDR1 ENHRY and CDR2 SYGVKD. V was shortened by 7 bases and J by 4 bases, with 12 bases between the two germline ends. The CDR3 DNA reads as TGTGCCATCAAGGGGCTAGCCGCAGATACGCAGTATTTT. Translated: CAIKGLAADTQYF.

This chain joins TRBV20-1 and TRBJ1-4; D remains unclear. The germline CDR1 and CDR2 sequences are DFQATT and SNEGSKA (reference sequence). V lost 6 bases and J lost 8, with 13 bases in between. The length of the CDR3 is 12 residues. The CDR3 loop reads CSAKDFGEKLFF. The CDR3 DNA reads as TGCAGTGCCAAGGATTTTGGGGAAAAACTGTTTTTT.

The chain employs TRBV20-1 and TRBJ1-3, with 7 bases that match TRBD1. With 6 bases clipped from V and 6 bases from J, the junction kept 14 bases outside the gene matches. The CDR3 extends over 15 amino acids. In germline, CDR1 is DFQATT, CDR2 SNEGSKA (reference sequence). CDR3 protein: CSAPTGAGSENTIYF. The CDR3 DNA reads TGCAGTGCCCCCACAGGGGCGGGTTCCGAAAACACCATATATTTT.

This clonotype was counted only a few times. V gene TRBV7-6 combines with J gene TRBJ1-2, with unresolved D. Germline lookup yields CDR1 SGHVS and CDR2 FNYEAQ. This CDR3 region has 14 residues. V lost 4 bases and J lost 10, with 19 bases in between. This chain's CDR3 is CASSSLAPVPTYTF. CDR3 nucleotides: TGTGCCAGCAGCTCTCTGGCCCCGGTCCCGACCTACACCTTC.

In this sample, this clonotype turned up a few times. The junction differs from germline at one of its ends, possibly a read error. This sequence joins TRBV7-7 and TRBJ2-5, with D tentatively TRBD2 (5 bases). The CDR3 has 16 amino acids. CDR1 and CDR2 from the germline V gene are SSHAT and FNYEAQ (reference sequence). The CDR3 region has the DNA TGTGCTAGCAGCCCCATTCAGGAGGTCCTCAGGGAGACCCAGTACTTC. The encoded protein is CASSPIQEVLRETQYF.

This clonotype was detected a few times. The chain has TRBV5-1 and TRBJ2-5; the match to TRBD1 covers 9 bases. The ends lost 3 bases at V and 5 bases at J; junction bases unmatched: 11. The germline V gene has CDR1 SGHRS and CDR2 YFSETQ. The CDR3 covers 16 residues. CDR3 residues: CASSWKGQGSWETQYF. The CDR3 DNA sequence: TGCGCCAGCAGCTGGAAGGGACAGGGATCGTGGGAGACCCAGTACTTC.

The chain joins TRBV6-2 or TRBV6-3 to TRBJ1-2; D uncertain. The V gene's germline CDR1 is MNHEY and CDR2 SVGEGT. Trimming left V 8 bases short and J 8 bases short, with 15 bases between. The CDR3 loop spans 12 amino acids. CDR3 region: CASRAGLGGYTF. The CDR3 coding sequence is TGTGCCAGCCGTGCCGGGCTCGGAGGCTACACCTTC.

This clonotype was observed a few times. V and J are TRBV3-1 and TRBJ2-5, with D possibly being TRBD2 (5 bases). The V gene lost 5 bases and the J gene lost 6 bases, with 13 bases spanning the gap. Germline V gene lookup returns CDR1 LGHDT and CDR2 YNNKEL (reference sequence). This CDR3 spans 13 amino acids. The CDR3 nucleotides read TGTGCCAGCAGCTTCCGGGGTAAAAAGACCCAGTACTTC. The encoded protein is CASSFRGKKTQYF.

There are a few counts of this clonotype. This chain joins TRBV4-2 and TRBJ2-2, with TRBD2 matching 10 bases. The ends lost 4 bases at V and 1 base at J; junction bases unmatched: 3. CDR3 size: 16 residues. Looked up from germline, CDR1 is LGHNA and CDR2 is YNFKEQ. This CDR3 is CASSRAGGWNTGELFF. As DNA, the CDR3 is TGTGCCAGCAGCCGAGCGGGGGGGTGGAACACCGGGGAGCTGTTTTTT.

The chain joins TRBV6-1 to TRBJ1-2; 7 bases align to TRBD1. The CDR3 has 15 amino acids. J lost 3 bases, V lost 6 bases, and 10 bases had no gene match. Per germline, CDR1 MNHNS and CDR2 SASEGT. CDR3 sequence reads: CASRNQGGLDYGYTF. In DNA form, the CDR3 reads TGTGCCAGCAGGAACCAGGGGGGCCTGGACTATGGCTACACCTTC.

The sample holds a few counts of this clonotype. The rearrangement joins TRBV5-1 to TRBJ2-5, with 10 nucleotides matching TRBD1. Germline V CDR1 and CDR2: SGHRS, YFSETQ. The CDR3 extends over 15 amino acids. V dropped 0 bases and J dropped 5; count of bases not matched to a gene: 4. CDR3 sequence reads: CASSLGQGAGETQYF. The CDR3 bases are TGCGCCAGCAGCTTGGGACAGGGGGCTGGGGAGACCCAGTACTTC.

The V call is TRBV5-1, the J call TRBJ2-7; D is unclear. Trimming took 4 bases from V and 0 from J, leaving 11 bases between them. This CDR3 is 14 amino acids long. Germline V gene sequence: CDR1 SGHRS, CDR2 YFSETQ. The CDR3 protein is CASSPPTDSYEQYF. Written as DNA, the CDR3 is TGCGCCAGCAGCCCTCCGACGGACTCCTACGAGCAGTACTTC.

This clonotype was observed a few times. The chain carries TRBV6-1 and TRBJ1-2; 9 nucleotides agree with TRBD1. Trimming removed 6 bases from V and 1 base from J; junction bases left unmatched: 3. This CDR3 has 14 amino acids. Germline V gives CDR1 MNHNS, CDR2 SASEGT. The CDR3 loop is CASRGTGNNYGYTF. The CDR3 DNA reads TGTGCCAGCAGGGGGACAGGGAATAACTATGGCTACACCTTC.

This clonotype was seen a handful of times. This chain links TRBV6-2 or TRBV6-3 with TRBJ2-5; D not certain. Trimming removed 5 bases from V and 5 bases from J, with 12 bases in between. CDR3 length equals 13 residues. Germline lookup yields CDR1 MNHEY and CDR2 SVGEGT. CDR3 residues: CASSLGWLETQYF. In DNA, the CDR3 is TGTGCCAGCAGTCTCGGATGGTTGGAGACCCAGTACTTC.

CDR3 region: CASSPRTVNEQFF. In nucleotides, the CDR3 is TGCGCCAGCAGCCCCCGGACAGTCAATGAGCAGTTCTTC. The chain is built from TRBV5-1 and TRBJ2-1, with D possibly TRBD1 on 6 matching bases. Per germline, CDR1 SGHRS and CDR2 YFSETQ. This CDR3 has 13 residues. The V end was cut by 4 bases, the J end by 6 bases, with 11 bases between.

The CDR3 DNA sequence: TGTGCCAGCAGTTCCTTTGCATCGATCGTCTCGGAGACTTTCTTT. This sequence encodes CASSSFASIVSETFF. The chain uses TRBV12-3 or TRBV12-4 and TRBJ1-1; no definite D call. The V end was cut by 4 bases, the J end by 12 bases, with 24 bases between. The CDR3 is 15 amino acids.

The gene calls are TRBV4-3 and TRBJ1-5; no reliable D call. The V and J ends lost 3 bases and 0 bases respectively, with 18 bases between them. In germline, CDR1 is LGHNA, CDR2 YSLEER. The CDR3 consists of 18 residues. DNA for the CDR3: TGCGCCAGCAGCCACGGGAGTGTAGTGGCAGATAGCAATCAGCCCCAGCATTTT. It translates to CASSHGSVVADSNQPQHF.

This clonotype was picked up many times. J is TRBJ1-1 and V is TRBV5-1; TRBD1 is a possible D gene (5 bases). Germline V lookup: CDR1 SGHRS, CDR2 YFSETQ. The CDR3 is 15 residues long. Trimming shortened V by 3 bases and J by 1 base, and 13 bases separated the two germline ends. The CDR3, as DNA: TGCGCCAGCAGCTCGACGACCGGGGGGAACACTGAAGCTTTCTTT. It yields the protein CASSSTTGGNTEAFF.

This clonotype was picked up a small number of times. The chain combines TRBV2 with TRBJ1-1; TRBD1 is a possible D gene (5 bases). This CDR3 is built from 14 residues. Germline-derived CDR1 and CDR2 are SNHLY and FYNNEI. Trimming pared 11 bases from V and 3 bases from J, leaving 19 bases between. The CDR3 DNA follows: TGTGCCTGCCAATCAATCGGGGCCGACACTGAAGCTTTCTTT. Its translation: CACQSIGADTEAFF.

The DNA for the CDR3 is TGTGCCAGCAGTGTAGATTCTAGCACAGATACGCAGTATTTT. Translating it yields CASSVDSSTDTQYF. V usage is TRBV2 and J usage is TRBJ2-3; D remains ambiguous. Germline loops: CDR1 SNHLY, CDR2 FYNNEI. The CDR3 has 14 amino acids. Trimming shortened V by 4 bases and J by 0 bases, and 8 bases separated the two germline ends.

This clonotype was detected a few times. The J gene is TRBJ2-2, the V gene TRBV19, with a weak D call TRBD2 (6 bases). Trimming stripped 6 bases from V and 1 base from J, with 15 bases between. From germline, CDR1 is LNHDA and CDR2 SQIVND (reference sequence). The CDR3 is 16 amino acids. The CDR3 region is CASRPAGTWNTGELFF. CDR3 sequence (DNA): TGTGCCAGTAGACCGGCCGGGACTTGGAACACCGGGGAGCTGTTTTTT.

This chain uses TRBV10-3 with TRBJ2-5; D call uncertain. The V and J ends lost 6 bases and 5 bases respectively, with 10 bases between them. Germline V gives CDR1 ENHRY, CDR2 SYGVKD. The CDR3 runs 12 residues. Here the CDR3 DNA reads TGTGCCATCAGCGAGCTCTGGGAGACCCAGTACTTC. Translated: CAISELWETQYF.

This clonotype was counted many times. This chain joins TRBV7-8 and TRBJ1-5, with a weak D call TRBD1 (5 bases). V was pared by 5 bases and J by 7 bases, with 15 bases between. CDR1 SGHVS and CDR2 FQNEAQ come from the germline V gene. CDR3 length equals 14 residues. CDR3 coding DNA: TGTGCCAGCAGCCCTACACGTGCAGGGCAGCCCCAGCATTTT. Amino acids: CASSPTRAGQPQHF.

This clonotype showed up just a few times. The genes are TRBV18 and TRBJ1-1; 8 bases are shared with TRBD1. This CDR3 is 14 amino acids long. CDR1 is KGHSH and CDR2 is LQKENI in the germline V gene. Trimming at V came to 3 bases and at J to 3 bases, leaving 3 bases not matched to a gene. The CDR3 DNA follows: TGTGCCAGCTCACCCCAGGGGGCCGACACTGAAGCTTTCTTT. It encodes CASSPQGADTEAFF.

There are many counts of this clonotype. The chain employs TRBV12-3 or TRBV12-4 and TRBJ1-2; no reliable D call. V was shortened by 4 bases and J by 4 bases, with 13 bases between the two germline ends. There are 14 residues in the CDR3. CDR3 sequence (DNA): TGTGCCAGCAGTTATCCCCCACAAGGCTATGGCTACACCTTC. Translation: CASSYPPQGYGYTF.

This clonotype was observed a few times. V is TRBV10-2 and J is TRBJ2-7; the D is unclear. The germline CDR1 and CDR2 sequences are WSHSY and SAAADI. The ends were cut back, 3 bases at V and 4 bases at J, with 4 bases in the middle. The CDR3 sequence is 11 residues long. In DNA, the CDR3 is TGCGCCAGCAGTGAAGTGTACGAGCAGTACTTC. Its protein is CASSEVYEQYF.

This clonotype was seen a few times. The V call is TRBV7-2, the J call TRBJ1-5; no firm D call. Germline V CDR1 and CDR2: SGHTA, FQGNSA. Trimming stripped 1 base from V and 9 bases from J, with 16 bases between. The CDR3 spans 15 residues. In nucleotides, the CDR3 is TGTGCCAGCAGCTTAGAAGATTTAGTTGATTTGCCCCAGCATTTT. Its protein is CASSLEDLVDLPQHF.

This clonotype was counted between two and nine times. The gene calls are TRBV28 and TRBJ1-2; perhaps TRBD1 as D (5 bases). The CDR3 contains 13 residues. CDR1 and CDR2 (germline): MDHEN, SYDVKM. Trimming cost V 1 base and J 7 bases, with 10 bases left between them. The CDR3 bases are TGTGCCAGCAGTTTATTGGGCAGGGCTGGCTACACCTTC. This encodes CASSLLGRAGYTF.

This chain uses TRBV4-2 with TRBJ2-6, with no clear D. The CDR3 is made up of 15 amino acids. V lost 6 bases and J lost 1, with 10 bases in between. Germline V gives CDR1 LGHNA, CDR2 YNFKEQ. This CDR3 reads CASRGIQSGANVLTF. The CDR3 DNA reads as TGTGCCAGCAGGGGGATTCAGTCTGGGGCCAACGTCCTGACTTTC.

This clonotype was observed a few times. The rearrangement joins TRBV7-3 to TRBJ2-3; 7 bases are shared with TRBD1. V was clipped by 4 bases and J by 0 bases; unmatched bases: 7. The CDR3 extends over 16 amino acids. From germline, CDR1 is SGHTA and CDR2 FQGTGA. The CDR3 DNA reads TGTGCCAGCAGCTCCCAGGGGACAGTGAGCACAGATACGCAGTATTTT. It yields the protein CASSSQGTVSTDTQYF.